A single sample is the source of the 19 T cell receptor beta chains below, sequenced in a study of OX40 agonist ivuxolimab in advanced cancers. Using immunoSEQ multiplex PCR, the repertoire was profiled, and TCRdb retains in-frame clones only, with some absent. The sample holds tens of thousands of clones, 81% seen once. The sequences come from CD4+ or CD8+ T cells sorted from blood, collected in a trial of the OX40 agonist ivuxolimab. The origin of the receptors is an adult with an advanced solid tumor such as melanoma, head and neck, liver or kidney cancer.

The chain is built from TRBV5-6 and TRBJ2-5; TRBD2 agrees at 11 bases. The junction had 10 bases not matched to a gene; V was cut back by 2 bases and J by 1 base. CDR1 and CDR2 from the germline V gene are SGHDT and YYEEEE. The CDR3 is 18 residues long. The CDR3 DNA sequence: TGTGCCAGCAGCTTCCCTTTATCTAGCGGGGGGATCCAAGAGACCCAGTACTTC. Its protein product is CASSFPLSSGGIQETQYF.

The V and J genes are TRBV11-2 and TRBJ1-1, with D unclear. Trimming took off 2 bases at V and 2 bases at J, with 6 bases between the two ends. The CDR3 spans 13 residues. Germline V lookup: CDR1 SGHAT, CDR2 FQNNGV. This CDR3 reads CASSLNPNTEAFF. CDR3 nucleotides: TGTGCCAGCAGCTTAAACCCTAACACTGAAGCTTTCTTT.

In this sample, this clone turned up once. The CDR3 spells CASKTGDTEAFF. The CDR3 nucleotides are TGTGCCAGCAAGACAGGGGACACTGAAGCTTTCTTT. The chain joins TRBV6-6 to TRBJ1-1; TRBD1 matches at 8 bases. The CDR3 contains 12 residues. Germline V lookup: CDR1 MNHNY, CDR2 SVGAGI (reference sequence). The trim removed 7 bases at V and 3 bases at J, leaving 1 base unmatched.

In its sample, this clone ranks as medium-sized. The V call is TRBV7-2, the J call TRBJ1-5; 9 bases match TRBD1. With V trimmed by 1 base and J by 9 bases, 13 bases remained unmatched. Germline V lookup: CDR1 SGHTA, CDR2 FQGNSA. This CDR3 spans 17 amino acids. The CDR3 region is CASSLVGGQGGSSPQHF. CDR3 nucleotide sequence: TGTGCCAGCAGCTTAGTGGGGGGACAGGGAGGTTCCTCGCCCCAGCATTTT.

By its share, this clone is medium-sized. This chain links TRBV5-5 with TRBJ1-4; D is possibly TRBD1 (6 bases). With 5 bases removed from V and 6 bases from J, the gap between germline ends came to 17 bases. Germline V gene sequence: CDR1 SGHKS, CDR2 YYEKEE (reference sequence). This CDR3 has 15 residues. The CDR3 DNA sequence: TGTGCCAGCAGTTCGTACAGGGCCGTATATGAAAAACTGTTTTTT. Translated: CASSSYRAVYEKLFF.

The rearrangement links TRBV14 to TRBJ2-5; D is uncertain. The V and J ends lost 4 bases and 3 bases respectively, with 12 bases between them. The V gene's germline CDR1 is SGHDN and CDR2 FVKESK. The CDR3 spans 14 residues. CDR3 DNA sequence: TGTGCCAGCAGCCGTCGCGGTACGAAAGAGACCCAGTACTTC. This gives the protein CASSRRGTKETQYF.

V is TRBV2 and J is TRBJ2-1, with D perhaps assigned TRBD1 or TRBD2 (6 bases each). V was trimmed by 4 bases and J by 0 bases, leaving 7 bases between them. The CDR3 runs to 14 residues. The V gene's germline CDR1 is SNHLY and CDR2 FYNNEI. This CDR3 is CASSGGASYNEQFF. CDR3 coding DNA: TGTGCCAGCAGTGGGGGGGCCTCCTACAATGAGCAGTTCTTC.

This chain connects TRBV6-1 to TRBJ2-5; D is possibly TRBD1 (5 bases). This CDR3 is built from 16 residues. V shed 4 bases and J shed 5 bases, with 20 bases lying between them. Germline CDR1 reads MNHNS; CDR2 reads SASEGT. The CDR3 bases are TGTGCCAGCAGTGTAAGACAGAAAGGGGCTGGCGAGACCCAGTACTTC. Translated, it gives CASSVRQKGAGETQYF.

This rearrangement joins TRBV11-2 to TRBJ2-7; no reliable D call. Germline values: CDR1 SGHAT, CDR2 FQNNGV. The CDR3 totals 13 residues. V gave up 3 bases and J gave up 5 bases, with 11 bases separating them. CDR3 sequence (DNA): TGTGCCAGCAGCTTCCGACCGGGCCACGAGCAGTACTTC. It translates to CASSFRPGHEQYF.

Judged by abundance, this clone is medium-sized. The chain carries TRBV19 and TRBJ1-5; D not certain. Germline lookup yields CDR1 LNHDA and CDR2 SQIVND (reference sequence). CDR3 length: 12 amino acids. V was trimmed by 4 bases and J by 9 bases, leaving 10 bases between them. CDR3 nucleotides: TGTGCCAGTAGTAGCGACCTCGGGCCCCAGCATTTT. Protein product: CASSSDLGPQHF.

By share, this clone ranks as medium-sized. The chain carries TRBV5-8 and TRBJ2-1; D remains unclear. The germline CDR1 and CDR2 sequences are SGHTS and YDEGEE. The CDR3 consists of 14 residues. V shed 3 bases and J shed 8 bases, with 15 bases lying between them. This CDR3 reads CASSSPLSGDEQFF. The DNA for the CDR3 is TGTGCCAGCAGCTCGCCCCTATCCGGCGATGAGCAGTTCTTC.

This chain's CDR3 is CASSPWTGELFF. Here the CDR3 DNA reads TGTGCCAGCAGCCCTTGGACCGGGGAGCTGTTTTTT. V and J are TRBV5-4 and TRBJ2-2; the D is unclear. V dropped 4 bases and J dropped 5 bases, with 6 bases sitting between them. The CDR3 is 12 residues long. Germline CDR1 is SGHNT and CDR2 is YYREEE (reference sequence).

The chain is built from TRBV30 and TRBJ1-6; D is possibly TRBD1 (6 bases). This CDR3 is built from 16 residues. Germline CDR1 reads GTSNPN; CDR2 reads SVGIG (reference sequence). V was shortened by 0 bases and J by 9 bases, with 18 bases between the two germline ends. The CDR3 sequence: CAWSVGGQTLASPLHF. The CDR3 nucleotides are TGTGCCTGGAGTGTAGGGGGTCAGACCTTAGCTTCACCCCTCCACTTT.

V usage is TRBV19 and J usage is TRBJ1-4; no firm D call. Germline CDR1 and CDR2: LNHDA and SQIVND (reference sequence). Trimming shortened V by 4 bases and J by 6 bases, and 12 bases separated the two germline ends. This CDR3 region has 14 residues. The CDR3 loop reads CASSTENSYEKLFF. DNA of the CDR3: TGTGCCAGTAGTACCGAAAATAGTTATGAAAAACTGTTTTTT.

The chain couples TRBV19 to TRBJ2-7; TRBD2 might be the D (5 bases). Germline assignment: CDR1 LNHDA and CDR2 SQIVND (reference sequence). Trimming cost V 6 bases and J 7 bases, with 22 bases left between them. The length of the CDR3 is 15 residues. The CDR3 bases are TGTGCCAGTAGCACACCCGGGATCAACCCCGTGGAGCAGTACTTC. It is translated as CASSTPGINPVEQYF.

This sequence joins TRBV6-6 and TRBJ2-7; D is possibly TRBD2 (6 bases). This CDR3 has 14 amino acids. Looked up from germline, CDR1 is MNHNY and CDR2 is SVGAGI (reference sequence). V lost 2 bases, J lost 3 bases, and 11 bases lay in between. The CDR3 bases are TGTGCCAGCAGTTACGCGGGGAGCTTCTACGAGCAGTACTTC. Protein product: CASSYAGSFYEQYF.

CDR3 coding DNA: TGTGCCAGCAGCTTAAGGACAGGGGTGAGCACTGAAGCTTTCTTT. Protein product: CASSLRTGVSTEAFF. The chain combines TRBV11-3 with TRBJ1-1; 9 bases fit TRBD1. This CDR3 is 15 amino acids long. The V gene's germline CDR1 is SGHNT and CDR2 YENEEA. The J segment lost 4 bases and the V segment lost 2 bases, leaving 5 bases of the junction unmatched.

This rearrangement joins TRBV9 to TRBJ2-3; D not resolved. This CDR3 is built from 15 residues. Trimming shortened V by 0 bases and J by 6 bases, and 14 bases separated the two germline ends. Germline-derived CDR1 and CDR2 are SGDLS and YYNGEE. The CDR3: CASSVGGRSQDTQYF. The CDR3 DNA is TGTGCCAGCAGCGTAGGTGGCAGATCACAGGATACGCAGTATTTT.

The J gene is TRBJ1-4, the V gene TRBV11-2; D is undetermined. V was clipped by 4 bases and J by 8 bases, with 11 bases between them. In germline, CDR1 is SGHAT, CDR2 FQNNGV. This CDR3 contains 13 residues. CDR3 DNA sequence: TGTGCCAGCAGCTACTCGAGGAGGGAAAAACTGTTTTTT. It specifies CASSYSRREKLFF.